This TCR beta chain was identified during a study of OX40 agonist ivuxolimab in advanced cancers. V dropped 2 bases and J dropped 3 bases, with 13 bases sitting between them. The CDR3 contains 15 residues. From germline, CDR1 is LGHNA and CDR2 YNFKEQ. Sequencing used immunoSEQ multiplex PCR; TCRdb keeps in-frame clones, though not all of them. Of more than 65,000 clones detected, about 88% appear once; the ten largest clones hold 15% to 20%. This clone appeared a single time. The chain couples TRBV4-2 to TRBJ1-1; D is unclear. The sequence derives from an adult with an advanced solid tumor such as melanoma, head and neck, liver or kidney cancer. The material sequenced was CD4+ or CD8+ T cells sorted from blood, taken in a trial of the OX40 agonist ivuxolimab. The CDR3 reads CASSQSAAADTEAFF. The DNA for the CDR3 is TGTGCCAGCAGCCAATCGGCAGCCGCGGACACTGAAGCTTTCTTT.